These 26 T cell receptor beta chains were sequenced from one sample in a study of cytomegalovirus exposure and HLA in healthy donors. It was with 60 Vbeta and 13 Jbeta primers that the PCR ran. Assay: immunoSEQ multiplex PCR; the TCRdb copy retains only in-frame clones and omits some. This sample carries some 140,000 clones, roughly 85% of them seen once, and the ten largest clones take roughly 6.8%. Material: PBMCs. Every receptor here comes from a man aged 35-49 years in good health and CMV-seropositive.

The chain joins TRBV29-1 to TRBJ2-1; 8 bases align to TRBD2. The CDR3 covers 15 residues. The ends lost 7 bases at V and 1 base at J; junction bases unmatched: 9. Germline CDR1 is SQVTM and CDR2 is ANQGSEA. The CDR3 coding sequence is TGCAGCGCCGCGGGAGGTCTAGTGTCCTACAATGAGCAGTTCTTC. Protein product: CSAAGGLVSYNEQFF.

The chain employs TRBV6-1 and TRBJ1-5, with D possibly matching TRBD1 (6 bases). V lost 5 bases, J lost 3 bases, and 14 bases lay in between. This CDR3 has 15 amino acids. Germline V gene data show CDR1 as MNHNS and CDR2 as SASEGT. Here the CDR3 reads CASSPDRSYNQPQHF. CDR3 nucleotides: TGTGCCAGCAGTCCTGACAGGTCTTACAATCAGCCCCAGCATTTT.

This chain links TRBV2 with TRBJ1-5; 8 bases line up with TRBD1. V shed 4 bases, J shed 1 base, and the junction held 3 bases outside the gene matches. This CDR3 contains 15 residues. Looked up from germline, CDR1 is SNHLY and CDR2 is FYNNEI. This CDR3 reads CASSGRTGSNQPQHF. The CDR3 DNA sequence: TGTGCCAGCAGTGGACGGACAGGGAGCAATCAGCCCCAGCATTTT. The whole variable domain, filled in from reference TRBV2 and TRBJ1-5, reads EPEVTQTPSHQVTQMGQEVILRCVPISNHLYFYWYRQILGQKVEFLVSFYNNEISEKSEIFDDQFSVERPDGSNFTLKIRSTKLEDSAMYFCASSGRTGSNQPQHFGDGTRLSIL.

V and J are TRBV5-1 and TRBJ2-7; 7 positions agree with TRBD2. The CDR3 runs to 14 residues. The germline CDR1 and CDR2 sequences are SGHRS and YFSETQ. Unmatched junction bases numbered 4, after V lost 4 bases and J lost 0 bases. The DNA of the CDR3 is TGCGCCAGCAGCCGGGACTATAGCTCCTACGAGCAGTACTTC. Translating it yields CASSRDYSSYEQYF.

V and J are TRBV5-4 and TRBJ2-5, with 11 nucleotides matching TRBD2. The germline V gene encodes CDR1 SGHNT and CDR2 YYREEE (reference sequence). Germline trimming cut 5 bases from V and 5 bases from J; bases unmatched to any gene: 8. The CDR3 loop spans 15 amino acids. The CDR3 DNA follows: TGTGCCAGCAGACTTGCTAGCGGGAGGACTGAGACCCAGTACTTC. This codes for CASRLASGRTETQYF.

About this clone: The sample holds other DNA sequences that translate to the same CDR3. V usage is TRBV30 and J usage is TRBJ2-3; 7 positions agree with TRBD2. Per germline, CDR1 GTSNPN and CDR2 SVGIG (reference sequence). This CDR3 region has 15 residues. Trimming at V came to 0 bases and at J to 4 bases, leaving 7 bases not matched to a gene. Here the CDR3 DNA reads TGTGCCTGGAGTGTCGGACTGGCGGGGGCAGATACGCAGTATTTT. Translated, it gives CAWSVGLAGADTQYF.

The gene calls are TRBV7-9 and TRBJ2-5, with 12 bases aligning to TRBD2. The trim removed 1 base at V and 5 bases at J, leaving 5 bases unmatched. The CDR3 totals 16 residues. Germline V gene data show CDR1 as SEHNR and CDR2 as FQNEAQ (reference sequence). The CDR3 loop is CASSLGLAGVGETQYF. The DNA for the CDR3 is TGTGCCAGCAGCTTAGGACTAGCGGGAGTGGGGGAGACCCAGTACTTC.

This clone turned up a few times. The chain employs TRBV6-6 and TRBJ2-1; D is perhaps TRBD2 (6 bases). Trimming removed 8 bases from V and 6 bases from J, with 14 bases in between. This CDR3 contains 13 residues. The germline V gene has CDR1 MNHNY and CDR2 SVGAGI (reference sequence). The CDR3 bases are TGTGCCAGCCGGGACTCCAAACCCAATGAGCAGTTCTTC. Encoded protein: CASRDSKPNEQFF.

J is TRBJ1-5 and V is TRBV13; 8 nucleotides line up with TRBD1. Germline V gives CDR1 PRHDT, CDR2 FYEKMQ (reference sequence). The CDR3 spans 16 residues. Unmatched junction bases numbered 8, after V lost 2 bases and J lost 5 bases. CDR3 in amino acids: CASSLWTGSGDQPQHF. The CDR3 DNA follows: TGTGCCAGCAGCTTATGGACAGGGAGTGGGGATCAGCCCCAGCATTTT.

CDR3 coding DNA: TGCAGCGTTGGGGGCGGGAGGACAGGAACCTACAATGAGCAGTTCTTC. Encoded protein: CSVGGGRTGTYNEQFF. This chain joins TRBV29-1 and TRBJ2-1, with D possibly being TRBD2 (8 bases). The length of the CDR3 is 16 residues. V lost 4 bases to trimming and J lost 2 bases, with 18 bases between them. Germline CDR1 SQVTM, CDR2 ANQGSEA.

A remark on this clone: Compared with germline, one end of the junction differs, possibly owing to a read error. The V call is TRBV4-1, the J call TRBJ2-7; 10 nucleotides match TRBD2. This CDR3 has 18 amino acids. Germline CDR1 reads MGHRA; CDR2 reads YSYEKL. The CDR3 bases are TGCGCCAGCAGTCAAGGGCGGCCGGGGGGACTAGCGTACTACGAGCAGTACTTC. As protein: CASSQGRPGGLAYYEQYF.

V gene TRBV19 combines with J gene TRBJ1-2, with unresolved D. Trimming stripped 5 bases from V and 6 bases from J, with 16 bases between. The CDR3 spans 14 residues. Per the germline V gene, CDR1 is LNHDA and CDR2 is SQIVND (reference sequence). CDR3 DNA sequence: TGTGCCAGTAGTCTCAGAGGGCCGGGAGATGGCTACACCTTC. Amino acid sequence: CASSLRGPGDGYTF.

J is TRBJ2-7 and V is TRBV7-5; no check of the table's D call, TRBD1, against the DNA was made. TRBV7-5 counts as a pseudogene. This CDR3 is built from 15 residues. The CDR3 spells CVRSFRGDISYEQYF. CDR3 nucleotide sequence: TGTGTCAGAAGCTTCAGGGGGGACATCTCCTACGAGCAGTACTTC.

This clone was observed a few times. The chain has TRBV5-5 and TRBJ2-5, with TRBD2 matching 11 bases. The CDR3 covers 16 residues. Germline-derived CDR1 and CDR2 are SGHKS and YYEKEE (reference sequence). Trimming cost V 0 bases and J 5 bases; bases outside gene matches: 6. CDR3 DNA: TGTGCCAGCAGCTTGGAATTAGCGGGAGGGCGGGAGACCCAGTACTTC. Its protein product is CASSLELAGGRETQYF.

Only one count was recorded for this clone. This chain uses TRBV9 with TRBJ2-3, with D uncertain. Between the trimmed V and J ends, which lost 0 bases and 0 bases, there was a span of 5 bases. The CDR3 sequence is 14 residues long. Germline CDR1 and CDR2: SGDLS and YYNGEE. CDR3 in DNA: TGTGCCAGCAGCGTAGAGCGAAGCACAGATACGCAGTATTTT. Translating gives CASSVERSTDTQYF.

This clone was counted between two and nine times. This rearrangement joins TRBV11-2 to TRBJ1-4; D might be TRBD1 (6 bases). The CDR3 runs to 18 residues. V was trimmed by 1 base and J by 6 bases, leaving 21 bases between them. The germline V gene has CDR1 SGHAT and CDR2 FQNNGV. The CDR3 DNA sequence: TGTGCCAGCAGCTTAGCTCCGGGACAACCGAAAGGAGATGAAAAACTGTTTTTT. Amino acids: CASSLAPGQPKGDEKLFF.

This chain uses TRBV2 with TRBJ2-1, with 13 bases fitting TRBD2. Trimming removed 5 bases from V and 13 bases from J; junction bases left unmatched: 8. This CDR3 comprises 14 residues. CDR1 and CDR2 from the germline V gene are SNHLY and FYNNEI. CDR3 DNA: TGTGCCAGCAGTAAAGGACTAGCGGGAGAACTACAGTTCTTC. The encoded protein is CASSKGLAGELQFF.

CDR3 protein: CASSRSLTSGEYNEQFF. DNA of the CDR3: TGTGCCAGCAGCCGAAGTTTGACCAGCGGGGAGTACAATGAGCAGTTCTTC. The chain recombines TRBV5-4 with TRBJ2-1; 7 bases align to TRBD2. Germline V gives CDR1 SGHNT, CDR2 YYREEE (reference sequence). Germline trimming cut 4 bases from V and 4 bases from J; bases unmatched to any gene: 14. This CDR3 is built from 17 residues. Drawing the rest from reference TRBV5-4 and TRBJ2-1, the complete variable domain is ETGVTQSPTHLIKTRGQQVTLRCSSQSGHNTVSWYQQALGQGPQFIFQYYREEENGRGNFPPRFSGLQFPNYSSELNVNALELDDSALYLCASSRSLTSGEYNEQFFGPGTRLTVL.

The chain couples TRBV19 to TRBJ2-5; D may be TRBD2 (6 bases). V was pared by 2 bases and J by 7 bases, with 17 bases between. The germline V gene encodes CDR1 LNHDA and CDR2 SQIVND (reference sequence). This CDR3 has 15 residues. The CDR3 is CASSIFSGALGTQYF. The CDR3 DNA reads TGTGCCAGTAGTATATTCTCGGGAGCTCTCGGGACCCAGTACTTC.

The CDR3 coding sequence is TGTGCCAGCAGCTCGGTCCCTTGGACTGAAGCTTTCTTT. It specifies CASSSVPWTEAFF. This chain connects TRBV11-3 to TRBJ1-1, with D uncertain. The CDR3 sequence is 13 residues long. The ends were cut back, 4 bases at V and 5 bases at J, with 11 bases in the middle. Germline-derived CDR1 and CDR2 are SGHNT and YENEEA.

V usage is TRBV7-2 and J usage is TRBJ1-2; the D gene is possibly TRBD1 (5 bases). The ends were cut back, 7 bases at V and 0 bases at J, with 21 bases in the middle. CDR3 length: 17 residues. Per the germline V gene, CDR1 is SGHTA and CDR2 is FQGNSA. This CDR3 is CASNSYAGVPANYGYTF. The CDR3 DNA reads TGTGCCAGCAACTCATACGCGGGGGTACCGGCTAACTATGGCTACACCTTC.

This clone has just a few counts. The J gene is TRBJ1-1, the V gene TRBV21-1; the DNA was not used to check the table's D call, TRBD1. TRBV21-1 is a listed pseudogene. The CDR3 covers 15 residues. CDR3 in DNA: TGTGCCAGCAGCAAAGGGCAGGGTTTGGACACTGAAGCTTTCTTT. Residues: CASSKGQGLDTEAFF.

This sequence joins TRBV16 and TRBJ2-1; D gene unclear. This CDR3 is built from 15 residues. CDR1 KGHSY and CDR2 FQNENV come from the germline V gene. With 5 bases removed from V and 0 bases from J, the gap between germline ends came to 11 bases. CDR3 amino acids: CASSASSGSYNEQFF. CDR3 coding DNA: TGTGCCAGCAGCGCTTCCTCAGGCTCCTACAATGAGCAGTTCTTC.

The CDR3 coding sequence is TGTGCCAGCAACACTGGAGACAGGGTGTCTTATGGCTACACCTTC. Protein product: CASNTGDRVSYGYTF. The V and J genes are TRBV6-6 and TRBJ1-2; the match to TRBD1 covers 7 bases. Germline V gives CDR1 MNHNY, CDR2 SVGAGI (reference sequence). Trimming cost V 7 bases and J 5 bases; bases outside gene matches: 13. The CDR3 contains 15 residues.

The chain is built from TRBV28 and TRBJ2-2; 11 bases line up with TRBD2. The CDR3 runs 17 residues. Germline V gene sequence: CDR1 MDHEN, CDR2 SYDVKM. J gave up 5 bases and V 6 bases, and 11 bases lay outside the gene matches. CDR3 residues: CASSALTSGGLTGELFF. In nucleotides, the CDR3 is TGTGCCAGCAGCGCCCTTACTAGCGGGGGACTGACCGGGGAGCTGTTTTTT.

CDR3 in amino acids: CASKAGPYEQYF. The CDR3 DNA is TGTGCCAGTAAGGCGGGGCCCTACGAGCAGTACTTC. V and J are TRBV19 and TRBJ2-7, with D possibly TRBD2 on 6 matching bases. The CDR3 is made up of 12 amino acids. Per germline, CDR1 LNHDA and CDR2 SQIVND (reference sequence). The ends were cut back, 7 bases at V and 2 bases at J, with 9 bases in the middle.